One sample yielded the 24 T cell receptor delta chains listed below, sequenced in a study of gamma-delta T cells after stem cell transplantation. TCRdb redid clone calling on the RT-PCR reads using CATT. The sample has fewer than 2,000 delta-chain clones; approximately 4% are singletons. Sequenced material: gamma-delta T cells. The receptor set was obtained from a human donor. It is not recorded whose cells these are; they may come from a transplant donor.

On this clone itself: It may be a read error: a sequence one base away is much more abundant. The chain joins TRDV2 to TRDJ1; 8 bases line up with TRDD3. The CDR3 spans 17 residues. The germline CDR1 and CDR2 sequences are GEAIGNYY and EKD. V lost 3 bases and J lost 1; bases outside the gene matches: 12. For the CDR3, the DNA is TGTGCCTGTGACTCACTACTGGGGGGTCTAAGCACCGATAAACTCATCTTT. It specifies CACDSLLGGLSTDKLIF.

On this clone: Since a much larger clone is just one base distant, this may be a read error. The chain combines TRDV2 with TRDJ1; D is perhaps TRDD3 (5 bases). CDR3 size: 15 residues. The V gene's germline CDR1 is GEAIGNYY and CDR2 EKD. V dropped 3 bases and J dropped 1 base, with 14 bases sitting between them. CDR3 protein: CACDAVGPFTDKLIF. As DNA, the CDR3 is TGTGCCTGTGACGCGGTGGGGCCGTTCACCGATAAACTCATCTTT.

On this clone itself: A read error may explain this, as a much larger clone is one base away. V is TRDV2 and J is TRDJ1, with D possibly matching TRDD3 (5 bases). This CDR3 is built from 18 residues. Trimming shortened V by 0 bases and J by 2 bases, and 21 bases separated the two germline ends. Germline V CDR1 and CDR2: GEAIGNYY, EKD. CDR3 residues: CACDTVGRGVRETDKLIF. Written as DNA, the CDR3 is TGTGCCTGTGACACCGTAGGTAGGGGGGTACGTGAAACCGATAAACTCATCTTT.

This clone was counted a few times. The rearrangement joins TRDV2 to TRDJ1, with TRDD3 identical over 10 bases. The V gene's germline CDR1 is GEAIGNYY and CDR2 EKD. There are 16 residues in the CDR3. After removal of 3 bases from V and 2 bases from J, the junction contained 8 bases not matched to a gene. The CDR3 reads CACDPLWGIQTDKLIF. The DNA of the CDR3 is TGTGCCTGTGACCCCCTTTGGGGGATACAAACCGATAAACTCATCTTT.

By proportion, this clone is medium-sized (0.01 to 0.1%). This sample also contains other DNA sequences that code for the same CDR3. This chain uses TRDV2 with TRDJ1; 13 nucleotides align to TRDD3. This CDR3 region has 19 residues. Germline V gene data show CDR1 as GEAIGNYY and CDR2 as EKD. V trimming: 0 bases; J trimming: 0 bases; junction bases outside the gene matches: 9. The CDR3 coding sequence is TGTGCCTGTGACACCCTCGTTACTGGGGGATACGCGTACACCGATAAACTCATCTTT. Its protein is CACDTLVTGGYAYTDKLIF.

This clone was detected a few times. A much larger clone differs by one base, so this may be a read error. The chain has TRDV2 and TRDJ1, with 8 bases identical to TRDD3. CDR1 is GEAIGNYY and CDR2 is EKD in the germline V gene. The CDR3 runs to 18 residues. V was pared by 0 bases and J by 0 bases, with 11 bases of the junction left unmatched. Written as DNA, the CDR3 is TGTGCCTGTGACACCCTAGCCGAACTGGGGGTAGACACCGATAAACTCATCTTT. Translating gives CACDTLAELGVDTDKLIF.

This clone was observed a handful of times. Only one base separates this from a far larger clonotype, so it likely reflects a read error. The chain employs TRDV2 and TRDJ1; weak D call: TRDD3 (6 bases). In germline, CDR1 is GEAIGNYY, CDR2 EKD. The CDR3 is 14 amino acids. The CDR3 sequence: CARDTVGATDKLIF. The CDR3 region has the DNA TGTGCCCGTGACACGGTGGGGGCCACCGATAAACTCATCTTT.

Concerning this clone itself: This may be a read error: a much more frequent sequence differs by one nucleotide. No V segment was called; the J segment is TRDJ1; TRDD3 is the table's D call, not checked against the DNA. This CDR3 is 20 amino acids long. CDR3 sequence reads: CACDPLGGLPRVTVTDTLIF. Here the CDR3 DNA reads TGTGCCTGTGACCCCCTGGGAGGTCTACCCCGCGTAACAGTCACCGATACACTCATCTTT.

The rearrangement uses TRDV2 and TRDJ1; 8 bases are shared with TRDD3. The germline CDR1 and CDR2 sequences are GEAIGNYY and EKD. Trimming at V came to 1 base and at J to 6 bases, leaving 6 bases not matched to a gene. The CDR3 is 14 amino acids. The CDR3 nucleotides are TGTGCCTGTGACACTCTTACTGGGGGTTATAAACTCATCTTT. Translated: CACDTLTGGYKLIF.

This clone was seen a handful of times. With a much larger clone just one base away, this may be a read error. The rearrangement uses TRDV2 and TRDJ3, with a possible D match to TRDD3 (6 bases). The CDR3 loop spans 18 amino acids. Per the germline V gene, CDR1 is GEAIGNYY and CDR2 is EKD. The CDR3 nucleotides are TGTGCCTGTGGCACCGGGGATGCGAGCTCCTGGGACACCCGACAGATGTTTTTC. Its protein is CACGTGDASSWDTRQMFF.

This clone was observed a few times. This clone may be a read error of a much larger clone one base away. The chain is built from TRDV2 and TRDJ1, with D perhaps TRDD3 (6 bases). The V and J ends lost 5 bases and 0 bases respectively, with 27 bases between them. Germline CDR1 and CDR2: GEAIGNYY and EKD. The CDR3 is made up of 19 amino acids. CDR3 sequence reads: CACGQLHDTFFKYTDKLIF. For the CDR3, the DNA is TGTGCCTGTGGCCAGTTACACGATACGTTCTTTAAGTACACCGATAAACTCATCTTT.

In its sample, this clone ranks as large (0.1 to 1%). The same CDR3 also results from other DNA sequences found in this sample. V is TRDV2 and J is TRDJ1; TRDD3 aligns across 9 bases. CDR3 length: 14 amino acids. Per germline, CDR1 GEAIGNYY and CDR2 EKD. The V and J ends lost 7 bases and 7 bases, in that order; junction bases with no gene match: 12. DNA for the CDR3: TGTGCCTGCGATGGCCTGGGGGATTATGGTAAACTCATCTTT. Translated, it gives CACDGLGDYGKLIF.

Of note for this clone: This could be a read error, since a much larger clone is one nucleotide away. At the DNA level, this CDR3 is encoded by other sequences in the same sample as well. V is TRDV2 and J is TRDJ1; TRDD3 agrees at 9 bases. Germline-derived CDR1 and CDR2 are GEAIGNYY and EKD. This CDR3 region has 15 residues. CDR3 in DNA: TGTGCCTGTGACACCCACCCTGGGGGATCCGATAAACTCATCTTC. As protein: CACDTHPGGSDKLIF.

The rearrangement joins TRDV2 to TRDJ1, with TRDD3 matching over 8 bases. Since TCRdb gives no J gene, matching the DNA to germline was used here to assign it. V shed 3 bases and J 0 bases; nucleotides not matched to a gene: 5. The CDR3 length is 15 residues. Germline-derived CDR1 and CDR2 are GEAIGNYY and EKD. CDR3 DNA: TGTGCCTGTGACCGACTGGGGGGGGACACCGATAAACTCATCTTT. Protein sequence: CACDRLGGDTDKLIF.

This clone is categorized as large. CDR3 sequence: CACESLLADTDKLIF. Written as DNA, the CDR3 is TGTGCCTGTGAATCCTTACTGGCCGACACCGATAAACTCATCTTT. The J gene is TRDJ1, the V gene TRDV2, with a possible D match to TRDD3 (5 bases). This CDR3 is built from 15 residues. Between the trimmed V and J ends, which lost 4 bases and 0 bases, there was a span of 14 bases. Per germline, CDR1 GEAIGNYY and CDR2 EKD.

By sample share, this clone is medium-sized. The gene calls are TRDV1 and TRDJ1; the match to TRDD3 covers 10 bases. Per the germline V gene, CDR1 is TSWWSYY and CDR2 is QGS. The CDR3 is 19 amino acids. With V trimmed by 0 bases and J by 7 bases, 17 bases remained unmatched. CDR3 DNA: TGTGCTCTTGGGGAACTAAGCGGTTCCCTTACTGGGGGATTTGGTAAACTCATCTTT. This sequence encodes CALGELSGSLTGGFGKLIF.

The chain joins TRDV2 to TRDJ1; the match to TRDD3 covers 11 bases. After removal of 3 bases from V and 0 bases from J, the junction contained 11 bases not matched to a gene. Germline lookup yields CDR1 GEAIGNYY and CDR2 EKD. The CDR3 is 18 residues long. CDR3 loop: CACDAVLGDKGYTDKLIF. The CDR3, as DNA: TGTGCCTGTGACGCTGTACTGGGGGATAAAGGATACACCGATAAACTCATCTTT.

With regard to this clone: A much larger clone is a single base away; this may be a read error. The chain couples TRDV2 to TRDJ3; perhaps TRDD3 as D (5 bases). CDR3 size: 18 residues. Germline CDR1 GEAIGNYY, CDR2 EKD. The CDR3 is CARDSTGSSSWDTRQMFF. For the CDR3, the DNA is TGTGCCCGTGACAGTACTGGATCCAGCTCCTGGGACACCCGACAGATGTTTTTC.

This clone appeared a few times. The chain has TRDV2 and TRDJ1; TRDD3 matches 12 bases. Germline lookup yields CDR1 GEAIGNYY and CDR2 EKD. CDR3 length: 17 residues. V was clipped by 3 bases and J by 0 bases; unmatched bases: 7. This CDR3 reads CACDVLGDTLYTDKLIF. CDR3 DNA: TGTGCCTGTGACGTACTGGGGGATACCCTGTACACCGATAAACTCATCTTT.

This clone turned up a few times. The J gene is TRDJ1, the V gene TRDV2; 7 positions match TRDD3. Per germline, CDR1 GEAIGNYY and CDR2 EKD. The CDR3 totals 16 residues. Trimming cost V 4 bases and J 0 bases; bases outside gene matches: 10. CDR3 in amino acids: CACEPLGSPHTDKLIF. In nucleotides, the CDR3 is TGTGCCTGTGAACCACTGGGGTCACCTCACACCGATAAACTCATCTTT.

In this sample, this clone is medium-sized (0.01 to 0.1%). The rearrangement links TRDV2 to TRDJ1, with 13 bases identical to TRDD3. The V and J ends lost 4 bases and 4 bases, in that order; junction bases with no gene match: 20. The CDR3 runs 20 residues. Germline V gene lookup returns CDR1 GEAIGNYY and CDR2 EKD. The CDR3, as DNA: TGTGCCTGTGAAGGACTTACTGGGGGATACGAGGATTCTACAGACGATAAACTCATCTTT. Residues: CACEGLTGGYEDSTDDKLIF.

By share of the sample, this clone is large (0.1 to 1%). This specimen includes other DNA sequences encoding the same CDR3. The V call is TRDV2, the J call TRDJ1; 12 nucleotides agree with TRDD3. Trimming at V came to 0 bases and at J to 0 bases, leaving 4 bases not matched to a gene. The CDR3 covers 17 residues. The V gene's germline CDR1 is GEAIGNYY and CDR2 EKD. The CDR3 coding sequence is TGTGCCTGTGACACCCTACTGGGGGATACCTACACCGATAAACTCATCTTT. This codes for CACDTLLGDTYTDKLIF.

The chain recombines TRDV2 with TRDJ1; 8 bases align to TRDD3. The germline V gene encodes CDR1 GEAIGNYY and CDR2 EKD. This CDR3 has 15 amino acids. V was pared by 0 bases and J by 1 base, with 3 bases of the junction left unmatched. This CDR3 reads CACDTAGGITDKLIF. CDR3 in DNA: TGTGCCTGTGACACCGCTGGGGGAATCACCGATAAACTCATCTTT.

A note on this clone: Just one base apart from a much larger clone, this may be a read error. V gene TRDV2 combines with J gene TRDJ1; 8 bases line up with TRDD3. Germline V gives CDR1 GEAIGNYY, CDR2 EKD. The CDR3 covers 21 residues. The V gene end was trimmed by 0 bases and the J gene end by 0 bases; junction bases not matched to a gene: 20. The CDR3 DNA reads as TGTGCCTGTGACACCGTTCCCTTAGCACCTGGGGGACAAGGAAACACCGATAAACTCATCTTT. It codes for CACDTVPLAPGGQGNTDKLIF.